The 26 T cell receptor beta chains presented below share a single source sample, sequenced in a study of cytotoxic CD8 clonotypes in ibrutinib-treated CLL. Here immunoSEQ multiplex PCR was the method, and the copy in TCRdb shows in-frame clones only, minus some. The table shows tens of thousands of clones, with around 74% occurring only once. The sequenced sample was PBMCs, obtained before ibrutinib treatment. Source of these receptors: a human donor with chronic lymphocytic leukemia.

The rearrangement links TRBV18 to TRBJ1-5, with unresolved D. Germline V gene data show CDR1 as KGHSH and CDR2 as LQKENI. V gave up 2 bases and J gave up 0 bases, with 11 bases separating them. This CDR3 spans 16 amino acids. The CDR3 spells CASSPDGQHSNQPQHF. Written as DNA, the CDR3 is TGTGCCAGCTCACCAGATGGCCAGCATAGCAATCAGCCCCAGCATTTT.

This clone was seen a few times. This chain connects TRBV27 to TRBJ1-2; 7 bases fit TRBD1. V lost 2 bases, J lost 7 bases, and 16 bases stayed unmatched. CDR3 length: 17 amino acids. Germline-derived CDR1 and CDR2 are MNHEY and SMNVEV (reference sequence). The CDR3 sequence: CASSLRAGGYLFGGYTF. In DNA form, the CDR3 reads TGTGCCAGCAGTTTACGGGCAGGGGGATACCTCTTCGGTGGCTACACCTTC.

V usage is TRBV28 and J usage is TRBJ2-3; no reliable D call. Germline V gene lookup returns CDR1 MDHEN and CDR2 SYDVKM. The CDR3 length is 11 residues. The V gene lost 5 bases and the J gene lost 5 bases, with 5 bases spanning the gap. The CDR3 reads CASSLQDTQYF. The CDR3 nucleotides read TGTGCCAGCAGTCTTCAAGATACGCAGTATTTT.

CDR3 protein: CASSRNTEAFF. The CDR3 DNA reads TGTGCCAGTTCCAGGAACACTGAAGCTTTCTTT. The chain is built from TRBV9 and TRBJ1-1; D is uncertain. V shed 8 bases and J shed 1 base, with 6 bases lying between them. The V gene's germline CDR1 is SGDLS and CDR2 YYNGEE. This CDR3 spans 11 amino acids.

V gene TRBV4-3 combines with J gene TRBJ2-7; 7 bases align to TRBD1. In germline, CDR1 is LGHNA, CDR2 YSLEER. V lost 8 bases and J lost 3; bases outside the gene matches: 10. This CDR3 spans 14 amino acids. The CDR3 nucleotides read TGCGCCAGCCGAAGGGGGCGCGGCCACTACGAGCAGTACTTC. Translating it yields CASRRGRGHYEQYF.

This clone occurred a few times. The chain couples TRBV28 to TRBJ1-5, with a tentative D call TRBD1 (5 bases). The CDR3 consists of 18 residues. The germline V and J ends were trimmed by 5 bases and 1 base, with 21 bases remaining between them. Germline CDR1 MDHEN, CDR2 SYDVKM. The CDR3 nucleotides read TGTGCCAGCAGTCCAGGCTCCAAGGGGCTTCGGAGCAATCAGCCCCAGCATTTT. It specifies CASSPGSKGLRSNQPQHF.

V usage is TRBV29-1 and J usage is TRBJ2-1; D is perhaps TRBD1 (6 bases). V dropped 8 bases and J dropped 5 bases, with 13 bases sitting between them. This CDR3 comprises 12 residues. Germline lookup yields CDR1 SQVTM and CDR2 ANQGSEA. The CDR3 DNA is TGCAGCTCTTCTAGACAGGACAATGAGCAGTTCTTC. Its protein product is CSSSRQDNEQFF.

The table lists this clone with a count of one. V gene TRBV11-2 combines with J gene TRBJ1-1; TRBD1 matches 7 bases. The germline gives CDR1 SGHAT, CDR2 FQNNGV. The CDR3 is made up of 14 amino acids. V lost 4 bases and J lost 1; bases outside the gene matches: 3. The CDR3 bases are TGTGCCAGCAGCTCAAACAGGGGGAACACTGAAGCTTTCTTT. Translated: CASSSNRGNTEAFF. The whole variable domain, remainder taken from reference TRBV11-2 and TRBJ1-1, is EAGVAQSPRYKIIEKRQSVAFWCNPISGHATLYWYQQILGQGPKLLIQFQNNGVVDDSQLPKDRFSAERLKGVDSTLKIQPAKLEDSAVYLCASSSNRGNTEAFFGQGTRLTVV.

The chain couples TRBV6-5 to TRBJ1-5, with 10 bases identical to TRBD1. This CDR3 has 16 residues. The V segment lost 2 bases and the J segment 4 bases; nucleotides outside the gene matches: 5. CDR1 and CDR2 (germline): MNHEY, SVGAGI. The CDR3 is CASSYRDRGRNQPQHF. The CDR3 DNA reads TGTGCCAGCAGTTACCGGGACAGGGGACGGAATCAGCCCCAGCATTTT.

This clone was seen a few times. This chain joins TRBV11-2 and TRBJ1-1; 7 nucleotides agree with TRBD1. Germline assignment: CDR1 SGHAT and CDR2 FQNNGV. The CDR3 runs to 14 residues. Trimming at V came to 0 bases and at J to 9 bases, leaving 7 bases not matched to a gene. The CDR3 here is CASSLDLGQIKAFF. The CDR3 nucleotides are TGTGCCAGCAGCTTAGACCTGGGACAGATTAAAGCTTTCTTT.

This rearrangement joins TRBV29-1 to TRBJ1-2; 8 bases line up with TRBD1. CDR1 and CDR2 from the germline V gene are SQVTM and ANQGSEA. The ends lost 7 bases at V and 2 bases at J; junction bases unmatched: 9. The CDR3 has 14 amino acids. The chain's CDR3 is CSAEGQGLNYGYTF. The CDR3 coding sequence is TGCAGCGCCGAAGGACAGGGACTCAACTATGGCTACACCTTC.

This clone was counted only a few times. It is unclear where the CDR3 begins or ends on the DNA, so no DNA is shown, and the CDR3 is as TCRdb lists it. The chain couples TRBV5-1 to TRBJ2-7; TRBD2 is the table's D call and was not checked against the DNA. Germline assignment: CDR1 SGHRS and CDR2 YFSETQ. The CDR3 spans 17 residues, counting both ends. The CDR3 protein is CASSLSGIAVLRAEQYF.

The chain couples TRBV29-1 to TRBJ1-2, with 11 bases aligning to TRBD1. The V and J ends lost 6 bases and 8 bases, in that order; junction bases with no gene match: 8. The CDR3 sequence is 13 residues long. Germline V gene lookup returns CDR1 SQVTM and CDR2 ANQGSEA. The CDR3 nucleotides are TGCAGCGTAGGAGGGACAGGGGGGAGAGGCTACACCTTC. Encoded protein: CSVGGTGGRGYTF.

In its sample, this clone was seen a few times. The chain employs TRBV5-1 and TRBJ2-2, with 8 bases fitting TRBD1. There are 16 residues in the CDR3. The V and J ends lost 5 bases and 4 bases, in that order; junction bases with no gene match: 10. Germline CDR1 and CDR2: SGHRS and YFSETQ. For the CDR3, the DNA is TGCGCCAGCAGTAAACAGGGGGTCGTCGGCACCGGGGAGCTGTTTTTT. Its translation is CASSKQGVVGTGELFF.

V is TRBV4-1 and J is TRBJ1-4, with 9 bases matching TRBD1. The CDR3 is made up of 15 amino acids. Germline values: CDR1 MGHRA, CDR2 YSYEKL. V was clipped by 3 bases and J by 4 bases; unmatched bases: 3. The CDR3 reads CASSQGQGVNEKLFF. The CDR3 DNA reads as TGCGCCAGCAGCCAGGGACAGGGAGTTAATGAAAAACTGTTTTTT.

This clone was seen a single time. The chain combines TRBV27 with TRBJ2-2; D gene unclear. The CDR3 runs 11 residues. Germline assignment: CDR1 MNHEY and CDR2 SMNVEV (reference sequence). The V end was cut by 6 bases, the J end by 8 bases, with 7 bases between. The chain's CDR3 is CASRGAGELFF. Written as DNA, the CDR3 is TGTGCCAGCAGAGGAGCGGGGGAGCTGTTTTTT.

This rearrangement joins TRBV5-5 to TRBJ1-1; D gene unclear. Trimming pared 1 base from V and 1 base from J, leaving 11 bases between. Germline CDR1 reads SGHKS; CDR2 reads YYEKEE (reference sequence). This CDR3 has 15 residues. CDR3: CASSLTVGWNTEAFF. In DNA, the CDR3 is TGTGCCAGCAGCTTGACCGTGGGCTGGAACACTGAAGCTTTCTTT. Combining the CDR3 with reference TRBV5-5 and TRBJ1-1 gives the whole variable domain DAGVTQSPTHLIKTRGQQVTLRCSPISGHKSVSWYQQVLGQGPQFIFQYYEKEERGRGNFPDRFSARQFPNYSSELNVNALLLGDSALYLCASSLTVGWNTEAFFGQGTRLTVV.

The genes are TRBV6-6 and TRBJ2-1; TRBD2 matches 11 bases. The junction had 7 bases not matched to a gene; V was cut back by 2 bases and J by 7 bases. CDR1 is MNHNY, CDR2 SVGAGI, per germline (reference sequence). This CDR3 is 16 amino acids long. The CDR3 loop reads CASSYPGLAGLNEQFF. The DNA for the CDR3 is TGTGCCAGCAGTTACCCTGGACTAGCGGGTTTGAATGAGCAGTTCTTC.

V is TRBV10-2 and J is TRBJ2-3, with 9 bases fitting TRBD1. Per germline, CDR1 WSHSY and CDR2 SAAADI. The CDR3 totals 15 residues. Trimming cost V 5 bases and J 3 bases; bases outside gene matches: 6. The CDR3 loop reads CASSLLTGGTDTQYF. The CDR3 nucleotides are TGCGCCAGCAGTCTATTGACAGGGGGAACAGATACGCAGTATTTT.

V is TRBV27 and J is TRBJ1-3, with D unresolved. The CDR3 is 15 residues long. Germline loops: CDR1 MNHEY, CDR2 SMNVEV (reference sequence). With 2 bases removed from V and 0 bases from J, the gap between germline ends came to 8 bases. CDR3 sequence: CASSLRGYSGNTIYF. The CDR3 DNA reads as TGTGCCAGCAGTTTAAGAGGGTACTCTGGAAACACCATATATTTT.

CDR3 amino acids: CSAADMDTEAFF. Here the CDR3 DNA reads TGCAGCGCTGCAGACATGGACACTGAAGCTTTCTTT. The V gene is TRBV29-1, the J gene TRBJ1-1, with unresolved D. From germline, CDR1 is SQVTM and CDR2 ANQGSEA. The CDR3 is made up of 12 amino acids. Trimming stripped 7 bases from V and 3 bases from J, with 12 bases between.

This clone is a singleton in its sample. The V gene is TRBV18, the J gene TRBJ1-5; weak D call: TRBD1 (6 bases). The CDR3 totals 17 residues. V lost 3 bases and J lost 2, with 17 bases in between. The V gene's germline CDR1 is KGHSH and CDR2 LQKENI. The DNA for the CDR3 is TGTGCCAGCTCACCTGGGGGCGGGACACCTCGCAATCAGCCCCAGCATTTT. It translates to CASSPGGGTPRNQPQHF.

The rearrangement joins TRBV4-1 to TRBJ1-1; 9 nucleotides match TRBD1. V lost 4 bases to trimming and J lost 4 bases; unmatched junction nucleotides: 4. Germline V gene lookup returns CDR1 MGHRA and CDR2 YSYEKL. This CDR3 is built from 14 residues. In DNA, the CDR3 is TGCGCCAGCAGCCGCCTGACAGGGGGCACTGAAGCTTTCTTT. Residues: CASSRLTGGTEAFF.

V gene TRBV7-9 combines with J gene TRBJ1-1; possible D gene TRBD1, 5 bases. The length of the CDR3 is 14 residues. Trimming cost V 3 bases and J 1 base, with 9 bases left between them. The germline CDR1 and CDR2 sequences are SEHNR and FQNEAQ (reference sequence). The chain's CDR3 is CASSFGQGNTEAFF. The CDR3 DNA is TGTGCCAGCAGCTTCGGGCAGGGGAACACTGAAGCTTTCTTT.

The CDR3 bases are TGCGCCAGCAGCCAAGCCAGCCATCTCGGCGAGCAGTACTTC. This translates into CASSQASHLGEQYF. V and J are TRBV4-3 and TRBJ2-7, with D unclear. Germline V gene lookup returns CDR1 LGHNA and CDR2 YSLEER. This CDR3 has 14 amino acids. Trimming removed 1 base at V and 6 bases at J, with 13 bases between.

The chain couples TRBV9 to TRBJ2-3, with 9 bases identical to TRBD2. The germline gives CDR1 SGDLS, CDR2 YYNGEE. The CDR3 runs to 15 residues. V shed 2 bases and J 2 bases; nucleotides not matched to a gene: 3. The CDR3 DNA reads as TGTGCCAGCAGCGTTGTAGCGGGAGCCACAGATACGCAGTATTTT. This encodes CASSVVAGATDTQYF. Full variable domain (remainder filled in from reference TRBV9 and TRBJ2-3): DSGVTQTPKHLITATGQRVTLRCSPRSGDLSVYWYQQSLDQGLQFLIQYYNGEERAKGNILERFSAQQFPDLHSELNLSSLELGDSALYFCASSVVAGATDTQYFGPGTRLTVL.